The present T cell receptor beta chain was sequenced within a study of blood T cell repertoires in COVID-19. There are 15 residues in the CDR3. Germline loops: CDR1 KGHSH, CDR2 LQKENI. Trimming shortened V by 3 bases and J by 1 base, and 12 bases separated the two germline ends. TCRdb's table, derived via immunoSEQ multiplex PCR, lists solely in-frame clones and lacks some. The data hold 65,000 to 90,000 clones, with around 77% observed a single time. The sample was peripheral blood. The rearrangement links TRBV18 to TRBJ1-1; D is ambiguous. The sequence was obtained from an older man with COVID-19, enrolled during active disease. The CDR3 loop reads CASSPTNYRNTEAFF. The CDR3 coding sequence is TGTGCCAGCTCACCCACAAACTACCGGAACACTGAAGCTTTCTTT.